This T cell receptor beta chain derives from a study of metastatic and nonmetastatic thyroid tumors. The V end lost 6 bases, the J end lost 2 bases, and 16 bases lay between the germline ends. This CDR3 is 16 amino acids long. Per the germline V gene, CDR1 is MNHEY and CDR2 is SVGEGT. MiXCR re-clonotyped the PCR reads for TCRdb. The sample carries approximately 40,000 clones, less than 25% recorded once. Patients had received no treatment of any kind before thyroid surgery. This TCR derives from a female donor with papillary thyroid cancer or a benign thyroid nodule (not recorded which). Some clones in this sample may be carry-over from other donors' samples. V and J are TRBV6-2 or TRBV6-3 and TRBJ1-4, with D perhaps matching TRBD1 (5 bases). The sequenced material came from blood. DNA for the CDR3: TGTGCCAGCAGGTCGGGGCGGATTCTCACTAATGAAAAACTGTTTTTT. Translated: CASRSGRILTNEKLFF.